These 14 T cell receptor beta chains were all obtained from the same sample, sequenced in a study of blood T cell repertoires in COVID-19. Profiling relied on immunoSEQ multiplex PCR, and the TCRdb table lists in-frame clones only, not all of them. This sample has tens of thousands of clones, with about 91% found just once. The sequenced material came from peripheral blood. Receptors originate from a man aged 35-49 years with COVID-19, enrolled during active disease.

V gene TRBV24-1 combines with J gene TRBJ2-1; 9 bases map to TRBD1. V dropped 4 bases and J dropped 4; count of bases not matched to a gene: 7. CDR3 size: 16 residues. The germline gives CDR1 KGHDR, CDR2 SFDVKD. The DNA of the CDR3 is TGTGCCACCAGTGACGTAACAGGGGGCCATTACAATGAGCAGTTCTTC. Translated: CATSDVTGGHYNEQFF.

The J gene is TRBJ2-7, the V gene TRBV28; 9 bases fit TRBD2. Trimming took 3 bases from V and 5 from J; bases not matched to a gene: 14. Germline V gene lookup returns CDR1 MDHEN and CDR2 SYDVKM. The CDR3 sequence is 17 residues long. This chain's CDR3 is CASSFGPGGGGANEQYF. CDR3 DNA sequence: TGTGCCAGCAGTTTTGGCCCTGGTGGCGGGGGGGCCAACGAGCAGTACTTC.

This rearrangement joins TRBV29-1 to TRBJ2-3; 8 bases align to TRBD2. The germline V gene encodes CDR1 SQVTM and CDR2 ANQGSEA. The V segment lost 1 base and the J segment 6 bases; nucleotides outside the gene matches: 12. The CDR3 has 16 amino acids. The CDR3 protein is CSVEVPGQREYDTQYF. CDR3 nucleotides: TGCAGCGTTGAAGTACCCGGCCAGCGGGAGTATGATACGCAGTATTTT.

The chain combines TRBV3-1 (or the pseudogene TRBV3-2) with TRBJ2-1; 8 bases align to TRBD1. J lost 8 bases, V lost 3 bases, and 3 bases had no gene match. The germline V gene encodes CDR1 LGHDT and CDR2 YNNKEL (reference sequence). The CDR3 has 13 amino acids. The CDR3 DNA reads as TGTGCCAGCAGCCAGCAGGGGGCCGATGAGCAGTTCTTC. Protein sequence: CASSQQGADEQFF.

The rearrangement joins TRBV19 to TRBJ2-5; TRBD2 is a possible D gene (5 bases). There are 12 residues in the CDR3. V lost 8 bases, J lost 4 bases, and 11 bases lay in between. Looked up from germline, CDR1 is LNHDA and CDR2 is SQIVND (reference sequence). CDR3 DNA: TGTGCCAGTCGGGGTCACGGAGAGACCCAGTACTTC. Translating gives CASRGHGETQYF.

The chain combines TRBV5-1 with TRBJ1-1; TRBD1 matches 7 bases. V shed 4 bases, J shed 4 bases, and the junction held 10 bases outside the gene matches. Germline V gene lookup returns CDR1 SGHRS and CDR2 YFSETQ. The CDR3 is made up of 15 amino acids. CDR3 sequence: CASSGSGQIFTEAFF. For the CDR3, the DNA is TGCGCCAGCAGCGGTTCGGGACAGATATTCACTGAAGCTTTCTTT.

This clone appeared a single time. The rearrangement joins TRBV12-3 or TRBV12-4 to TRBJ1-2; D gene unclear. CDR3 length: 13 amino acids. V dropped 1 base and J dropped 6 bases, with 9 bases sitting between them. The CDR3 nucleotides are TGTGCCAGCAGTTTAGAATCGGGTAATGGCTACACCTTC. It translates to CASSLESGNGYTF.

The chain couples TRBV3-1 (or the pseudogene TRBV3-2) to TRBJ1-5; TRBD1 might be the D (5 bases). The CDR3 has 15 amino acids. Trimming removed 3 bases at V and 0 bases at J, with 9 bases between. Germline CDR1 is LGHDT and CDR2 is YNNKEL (reference sequence). The DNA for the CDR3 is TGTGCCAGCAGCCAGGGGGGAAATAGCAATCAGCCCCAGCATTTT. Its translation: CASSQGGNSNQPQHF.

The chain links TRBV2 to TRBJ2-1, with 10 positions matching TRBD1. There are 16 residues in the CDR3. Looked up from germline, CDR1 is SNHLY and CDR2 is FYNNEI. With V trimmed by 7 bases and J by 6 bases, 12 bases remained unmatched. As DNA, the CDR3 is TGTGCCAGCATCCTAACGGCGGGGACAGGGGCCAATGAGCAGTTCTTC. Protein product: CASILTAGTGANEQFF.

This clone has only one observation. V is TRBV5-5 and J is TRBJ1-5, with D tentatively TRBD1 (6 bases). Germline V lookup: CDR1 SGHKS, CDR2 YYEKEE (reference sequence). V gave up 3 bases and J gave up 2 bases, with 12 bases separating them. The CDR3 is 15 amino acids. CDR3 sequence (DNA): TGTGCCAGCAGCTGGGGCAGGGGTGGCAATCAGCCCCAGCATTTT. This sequence encodes CASSWGRGGNQPQHF.

J is TRBJ2-5 and V is TRBV2, with 14 nucleotides matching TRBD2. CDR1 and CDR2 from the germline V gene are SNHLY and FYNNEI. The CDR3 covers 18 residues. The V gene end was trimmed by 3 bases and the J gene end by 7 bases; junction bases not matched to a gene: 13. The CDR3 region has the DNA TGTGCCAGCAGTGAGGGGACTAGCGGGGGAAGCTGGGAACCGACCCAGTACTTC. This gives the protein CASSEGTSGGSWEPTQYF.

V gene TRBV5-1 combines with J gene TRBJ2-1; 11 positions agree with TRBD2. Germline CDR1 is SGHRS and CDR2 is YFSETQ. The CDR3 covers 15 residues. V lost 4 bases, J lost 7 bases, and 7 bases stayed unmatched. CDR3 coding DNA: TGCGCCAGCAGCCCACTAGCGGGGGACCGGAATGAGCAGTTCTTC. Translation: CASSPLAGDRNEQFF.

J is TRBJ2-7 and V is TRBV10-3; a possible D gene is TRBD2 (5 bases). This CDR3 contains 14 residues. CDR1 and CDR2 (germline): ENHRY, SYGVKD. V was shortened by 6 bases and J by 3 bases, with 15 bases between the two germline ends. The CDR3 DNA reads TGTGCCATCAGAACCGGGATCGAAGGCTACGAGCAGTACTTC. Its translation: CAIRTGIEGYEQYF.

This chain links TRBV2 with TRBJ1-4; D not resolved. The CDR3 length is 13 residues. From germline, CDR1 is SNHLY and CDR2 FYNNEI. The V end was cut by 4 bases, the J end by 8 bases, with 11 bases between. The CDR3 reads CASSAQSGEKLFF. The CDR3, as DNA: TGTGCCAGCAGTGCTCAAAGTGGCGAAAAACTGTTTTTT.